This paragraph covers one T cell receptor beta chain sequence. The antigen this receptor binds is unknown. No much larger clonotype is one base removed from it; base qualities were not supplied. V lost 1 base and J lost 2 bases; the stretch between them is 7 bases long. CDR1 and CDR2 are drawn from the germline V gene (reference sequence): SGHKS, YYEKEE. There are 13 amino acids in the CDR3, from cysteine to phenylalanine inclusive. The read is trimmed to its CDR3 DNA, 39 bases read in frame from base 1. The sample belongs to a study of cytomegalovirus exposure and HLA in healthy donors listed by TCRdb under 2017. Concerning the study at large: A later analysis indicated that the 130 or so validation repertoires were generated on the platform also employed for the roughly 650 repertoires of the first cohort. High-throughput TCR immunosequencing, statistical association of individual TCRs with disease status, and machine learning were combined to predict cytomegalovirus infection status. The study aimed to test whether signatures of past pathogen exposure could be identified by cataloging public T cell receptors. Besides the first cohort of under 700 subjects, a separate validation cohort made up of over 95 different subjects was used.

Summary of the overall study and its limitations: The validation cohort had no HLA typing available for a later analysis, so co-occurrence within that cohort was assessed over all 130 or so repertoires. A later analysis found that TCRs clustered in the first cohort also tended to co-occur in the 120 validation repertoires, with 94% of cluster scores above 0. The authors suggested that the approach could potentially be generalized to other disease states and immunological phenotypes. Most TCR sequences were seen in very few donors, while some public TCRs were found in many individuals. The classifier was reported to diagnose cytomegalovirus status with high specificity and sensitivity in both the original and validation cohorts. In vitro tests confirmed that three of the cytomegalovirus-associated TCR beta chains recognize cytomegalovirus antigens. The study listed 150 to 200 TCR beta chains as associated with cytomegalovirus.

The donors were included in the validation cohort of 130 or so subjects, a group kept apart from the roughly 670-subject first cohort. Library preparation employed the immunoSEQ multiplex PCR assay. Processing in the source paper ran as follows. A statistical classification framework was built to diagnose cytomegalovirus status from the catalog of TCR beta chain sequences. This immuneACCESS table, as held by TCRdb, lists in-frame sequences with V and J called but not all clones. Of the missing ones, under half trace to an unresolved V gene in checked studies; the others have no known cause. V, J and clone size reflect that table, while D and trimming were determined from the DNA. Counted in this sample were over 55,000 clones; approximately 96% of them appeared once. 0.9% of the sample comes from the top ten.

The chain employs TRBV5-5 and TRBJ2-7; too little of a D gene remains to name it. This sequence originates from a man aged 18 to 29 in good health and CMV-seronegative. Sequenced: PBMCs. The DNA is TGTGCCAGCAGCTTGTCTCCTGCCTACGAGCAGTACTTC. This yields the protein CASSLSPAYEQYF.